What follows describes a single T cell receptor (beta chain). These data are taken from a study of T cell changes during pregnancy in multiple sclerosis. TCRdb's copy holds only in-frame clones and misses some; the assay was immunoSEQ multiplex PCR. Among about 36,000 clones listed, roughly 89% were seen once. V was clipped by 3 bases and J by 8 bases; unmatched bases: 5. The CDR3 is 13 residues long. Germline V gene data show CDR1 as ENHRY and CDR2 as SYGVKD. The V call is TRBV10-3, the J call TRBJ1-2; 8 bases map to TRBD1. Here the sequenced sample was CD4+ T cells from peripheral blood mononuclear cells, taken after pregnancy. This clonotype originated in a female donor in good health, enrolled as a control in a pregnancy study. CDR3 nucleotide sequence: TGTGCCATCAGTGATGACAGGGGTAACGGCTACACCTTC. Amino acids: CAISDDRGNGYTF.